The 19 T cell receptor beta chains below all came from one sample that was sequenced in a study of blood T cells in healthy people across ages. Through a sample-barcoded 5' primer and a J-beta primer mix, a second PCR was run for about 7 to 12 cycles. TCRdb recomputed calls from the 5' RACE reads with MiXCR, one row per CDR3 protein. The sample lists 630,000 or so distinct CDR3 sequences, about 30% seen once, with approximately 14% in the top ten. Source material: blood. All receptors derive from a woman aged 80 or over in good health.

This chain links TRBV7-2 with TRBJ1-2, with 9 bases lining up with TRBD1. The CDR3 is 15 amino acids. CDR1 is SGHTA, CDR2 FQGNSA, per germline. Trimming removed 5 bases from V and 6 bases from J; junction bases left unmatched: 10. The CDR3 protein is CASSPLGQGKDGYTF. In DNA, the CDR3 is TGTGCCAGCAGCCCGCTTGGACAGGGGAAAGATGGCTACACCTTC.

In this sample, this clonotype turned up a few times. The chain has TRBV3-1 and TRBJ1-3; D unclear. Germline CDR1 reads LGHDT; CDR2 reads YNNKEL (reference sequence). Deletions cut 2 bases from V and 4 bases from J, with 21 bases between. This CDR3 region has 18 residues. CDR3 in DNA: TGTGCCAGCAGCCAATCCCTAGGGAGGGAGAGGGCCGGAAACACCATATATTTT. Its protein is CASSQSLGRERAGNTIYF.

This clonotype was counted between two and nine times. V gene TRBV5-1 combines with J gene TRBJ2-1; 7 positions match TRBD2. TRBJ2-7 explains the end of the DNA better; the J call may be wrong. Germline V lookup: CDR1 SGHRS, CDR2 YFSETQ. The CDR3 has 15 residues. CDR3 in amino acids: CASSFGSGSYNEQYF. The CDR3 DNA is TGCGCCAGCAGCTTCGGTAGCGGGTCCTACAATGAGCAGTACTTC.

The chain joins TRBV15 to TRBJ2-5; D uncertain. The last part of the DNA fits TRBJ2-7 better; the J call may be wrong. This CDR3 has 13 amino acids. Germline loops: CDR1 LNHNV, CDR2 YYDKDF (reference sequence). The CDR3 reads CATSRDLRNEQYF. In DNA, the CDR3 is TGTGCCACCAGCAGAGATCTTCGAAACGAGCAGTACTTC.

The chain employs TRBV7-2 and TRBJ2-5, with TRBD1 as a possible D gene (6 bases). Near its end, the DNA agrees better with TRBJ2-7, so the J call may be wrong. This CDR3 has 17 residues. CDR1 is SGHTA, CDR2 FQGNSA, per germline. The CDR3 nucleotides read TGTGCCAGCAGCCCCAACTCAGGGGTTGTAAGGGCCTACGAGCAGTACTTC. Its protein product is CASSPNSGVVRAYEQYF.

The chain employs TRBV20-1 and TRBJ1-2; D remains ambiguous. Germline CDR1 is DFQATT and CDR2 is SNEGSKA (reference sequence). V was trimmed by 3 bases and J by 8 bases, leaving 22 bases between them. This CDR3 is 15 amino acids long. Here the CDR3 reads CSARAAMEALGGYTF. CDR3 in DNA: TGCAGTGCTAGGGCCGCGATGGAGGCCCTTGGAGGCTACACCTTC.

This clonotype was seen at least ten times. J is TRBJ2-7 and V is TRBV20-1; 9 bases agree with TRBD1. The V segment lost 5 bases and the J segment 5 bases; nucleotides outside the gene matches: 10. Germline-derived CDR1 and CDR2 are DFQATT and SNEGSKA (reference sequence). The CDR3 is made up of 14 amino acids. The CDR3 nucleotides are TGCAGTGCTTACGCCGGGACAGGGATCCACGAGCAGTACTTC. Its translation is CSAYAGTGIHEQYF.

This clonotype showed up many times. The chain links TRBV11-1 to TRBJ2-3; 12 bases agree with TRBD2. Germline V gene sequence: CDR1 SGHAT, CDR2 FQDESV (reference sequence). V shed 1 base and J 14 bases; nucleotides not matched to a gene: 7. CDR3 length equals 14 residues. The CDR3 is CASSLGASGGARYF. CDR3 DNA sequence: TGTGCCAGCAGCTTAGGGGCTAGCGGGGGGGCAAGGTATTTT.

This clonotype was recorded once. The V and J genes are TRBV3-1 and TRBJ1-1; D is possibly TRBD1 (6 bases). V was trimmed by 4 bases and J by 1 base, leaving 13 bases between them. Germline CDR1 is LGHDT and CDR2 is YNNKEL (reference sequence). The CDR3 runs to 15 residues. Written as DNA, the CDR3 is TGTGCCAGCAGCCGTTCAACAGGGAAGAACACTGAAGCTTTCTTT. Protein product: CASSRSTGKNTEAFF.

This clonotype was observed at least ten times. V and J are TRBV7-6 and TRBJ1-6, with 10 positions matching TRBD1. The germline V gene has CDR1 SGHVS and CDR2 FNYEAQ. V was clipped by 6 bases and J by 8 bases; unmatched bases: 7. The length of the CDR3 is 15 residues. The CDR3 bases are TGTGCCAGCAGTGGGGACAGGGGTATGGATTCACCCCTCCACTTT. Protein product: CASSGDRGMDSPLHF. The entire variable domain, with the rest obtained from reference TRBV7-6 and TRBJ1-6, is as follows: GAGVSQSPRYKVTKRGQDVALRCDPISGHVSLYWYRQALGQGPEFLTYFNYEAQQDKSGLPNDRFSAERPEGSISTLTIQRTEQRDSAMYRCASSGDRGMDSPLHFGNGTRLTVT.

This clonotype was counted many times. J is TRBJ2-7 and V is TRBV5-5; D gene unclear. Trimming stripped 4 bases from V and 1 base from J, with 12 bases between. The CDR3 runs 14 residues. Germline CDR1 and CDR2: SGHKS and YYEKEE (reference sequence). CDR3 sequence reads: CASSADPNSYEQYF. DNA for the CDR3: TGTGCCAGCAGCGCAGACCCTAATTCCTACGAGCAGTACTTC.

The J gene is TRBJ2-3, the V gene TRBV5-4; 14 positions match TRBD2. The CDR3 length is 16 residues. Germline V gene sequence: CDR1 SGHNT, CDR2 YYREEE (reference sequence). The ends lost 4 bases at V and 5 bases at J; junction bases unmatched: 6. The CDR3 DNA sequence: TGTGCCAGCAGCCAGCCGGGACTAGCGGGGGTAGATACGCAGTATTTT. Residues: CASSQPGLAGVDTQYF.

This clonotype was picked up a small number of times. The chain employs TRBV30 and TRBJ2-7; D is possibly TRBD1 or TRBD2 (6 bases each). The CDR3 totals 15 residues. With 3 bases removed from V and 6 bases from J, the gap between germline ends came to 21 bases. Germline CDR1 and CDR2: GTSNPN and SVGIG (reference sequence). This chain's CDR3 is CAWSTRRGGTSEQYF. DNA of the CDR3: TGTGCCTGGAGCACTAGGAGAGGGGGGACAAGCGAGCAGTACTTC.

This clonotype was seen at least ten times. The rearrangement uses TRBV27 and TRBJ2-1, with 10 bases that match TRBD2. The length of the CDR3 is 15 residues. Germline V CDR1 and CDR2: MNHEY, SMNVEV (reference sequence). V was pared by 5 bases and J by 8 bases, with 9 bases of the junction left unmatched. The CDR3 DNA follows: TGTGCCAGCAGTCCCCTAGCGGGGGCTATCGATGAGCAGTTCTTC. This sequence encodes CASSPLAGAIDEQFF.

The chain carries TRBV4-1 and TRBJ2-7; 9 nucleotides line up with TRBD1. Germline values: CDR1 MGHRA, CDR2 YSYEKL. Germline trimming cut 2 bases from V and 2 bases from J; bases unmatched to any gene: 7. The CDR3 covers 16 residues. The DNA of the CDR3 is TGCGCCAGCAGCCAAACCGGGACAGGGATGGCCTACGAGCAGTACTTC. It translates to CASSQTGTGMAYEQYF.

This clonotype came up many times. A clone one base away is much larger, so this may be a read error. The gene calls are TRBV15 and TRBJ2-7, with D perhaps matching TRBD1 (7 bases). Germline V gene sequence: CDR1 LNHNV, CDR2 YYDKDF (reference sequence). Deletions cut 6 bases from V and 7 bases from J, with 22 bases between. The CDR3 runs 15 residues. The CDR3 nucleotides are TGTGCCACCAGTATTGCGGGACAGCGTTACAATGAGCAGTACTTC. Protein: CATSIAGQRYNEQYF.

This clonotype was detected ten times or more. The CDR3 DNA reads TGTGCCAGCAGCGGGACTAGCACCACAGATACGCAGTATTTT. It is translated as CASSGTSTTDTQYF. The V gene is TRBV7-2, the J gene TRBJ2-3; 9 positions agree with TRBD2. J was trimmed by 2 bases and V by 5 bases; bases with no gene match: 2. This CDR3 is 14 amino acids long. Germline-derived CDR1 and CDR2 are SGHTA and FQGNSA.

V is TRBV5-1 and J is TRBJ1-1; TRBD1 matches at 9 bases. V was pared by 4 bases and J by 9 bases, with 7 bases of the junction left unmatched. Germline V gene data show CDR1 as SGHRS and CDR2 as YFSETQ. The CDR3 totals 13 residues. This CDR3 reads CASSPDRGWKAFF. The CDR3 DNA is TGCGCCAGCAGCCCGGACAGGGGATGGAAAGCTTTCTTT.

This clonotype was seen repeatedly, ten times or more. V usage is TRBV12-3 or TRBV12-4 and J usage is TRBJ2-7; 12 bases are a match to TRBD2. CDR3 length: 15 residues. The V segment lost 6 bases and the J segment 1 base; nucleotides outside the gene matches: 4. Here the CDR3 reads CASRLAGGRSYEQYF. CDR3 nucleotide sequence: TGTGCCAGCAGGCTAGCGGGGGGGCGTTCCTACGAGCAGTACTTC.